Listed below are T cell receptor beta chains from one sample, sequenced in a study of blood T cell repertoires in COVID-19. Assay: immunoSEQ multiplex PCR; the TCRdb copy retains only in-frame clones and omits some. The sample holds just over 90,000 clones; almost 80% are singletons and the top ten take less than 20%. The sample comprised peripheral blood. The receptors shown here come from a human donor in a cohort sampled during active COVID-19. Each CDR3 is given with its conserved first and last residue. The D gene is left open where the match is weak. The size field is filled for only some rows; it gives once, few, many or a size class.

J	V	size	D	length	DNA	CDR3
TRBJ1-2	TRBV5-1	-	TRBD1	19	TGCGCCAGCAGCTTGGCAGGTGGGACGGGACAGGGGTCCTACTATGGCTACACCTTC	CASSLAGGTGQGSYYGYTF
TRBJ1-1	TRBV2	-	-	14	TGTGCCAGCACCAGTGAGGGGGGGAGGACTGAAGCTTTCTTT	CASTSEGGRTEAFF
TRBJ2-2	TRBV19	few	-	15	TGTGCCAGTAGACTGGGGCAGGGAAGGACCGGGGAGCTGTTTTTT	CASRLGQGRTGELFF
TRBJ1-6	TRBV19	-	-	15	TGTGCCAGTAGTATGGCAGGGGAGCGAAATTCACCCCTCCACTTT	CASSMAGERNSPLHF
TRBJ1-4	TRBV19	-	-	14	TGTGCCACTTTTCACTCCGGGACTCGCGAAAAACTGTTTTTT	CATFHSGTREKLFF
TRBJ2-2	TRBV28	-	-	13	TGTGCCAGCTGGGTAACAGCCGCCGGGGAGCTGTTTTTT	CASWVTAAGELFF
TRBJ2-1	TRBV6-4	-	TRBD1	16	TGTGCCAGCAGTTTCGACAGGGGATCATCCTACAATGAGCAGTTCTTC	CASSFDRGSSYNEQFF
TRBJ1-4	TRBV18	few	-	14	TGTGCCAGCTCAAAGCAGGGCGCGATTGAAAAACTGTTTTTT	CASSKQGAIEKLFF
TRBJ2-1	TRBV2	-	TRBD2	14	TGTGCCAGCAACCGAGACTGGGAGGGTCATGAGCAGTTCTTC	CASNRDWEGHEQFF
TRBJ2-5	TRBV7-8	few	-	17	TGTGCCAGCAGCACACCAACCCGCCCGACTACGCAAGAGACCCAGTACTTC	CASSTPTRPTTQETQYF
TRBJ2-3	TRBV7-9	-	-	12	TGTGCCAGCAGCCCTATAGTATATACGCAGTATTTT	CASSPIVYTQYF
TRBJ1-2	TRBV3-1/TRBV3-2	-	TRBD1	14	TGTGCCAGCAGCCAAGATGACAGGGCAGTCGGCTACACCTTC	CASSQDDRAVGYTF
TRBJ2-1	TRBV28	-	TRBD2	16	TGTGCCAGCAGTCTACAAGCGGGGCCCCTCTACAATGAGCAGTTCTTC	CASSLQAGPLYNEQFF
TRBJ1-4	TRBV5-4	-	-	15	TGTGCCAGCAGCTTGGGCACCCCGGGAGGTGAAAAACTGTTTTTT	CASSLGTPGGEKLFF
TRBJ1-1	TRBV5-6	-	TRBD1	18	TGTGCCAGCAGCTTGTGGGGAGGACAGGGGTATTTGAACACTGAAGCTTTCTTT	CASSLWGGQGYLNTEAFF
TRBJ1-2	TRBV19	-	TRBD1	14	TGTGCCAGTAGTTCAGGGGGCGCTGAGTATGGCTACACCTTC	CASSSGGAEYGYTF
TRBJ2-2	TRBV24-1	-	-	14	TGTGCCACCTCTGGGTATGGAGCGACCGGGGAGCTGTTTTTT	CATSGYGATGELFF
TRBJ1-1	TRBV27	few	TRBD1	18	TGTGCCAGCGGCCGCTATGGGACAGGGTCTACTATGAACACTGAAGCTTTCTTT	CASGRYGTGSTMNTEAFF
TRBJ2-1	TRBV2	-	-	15	TGTGCCAGCAGCTGGGGTGGGACTGCTGCCTATGAGCAGTTCTTC	CASSWGGTAAYEQFF
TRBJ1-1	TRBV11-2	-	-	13	TGTGCCAGCAGCTTAAGGGGGTACACTGAAGCTTTCTTT	CASSLRGYTEAFF
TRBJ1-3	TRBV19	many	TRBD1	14	TGTGCCAGTAGCACTACAGGGGTCGGAAACACCATATATTTT	CASSTTGVGNTIYF
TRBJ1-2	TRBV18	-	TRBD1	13	TGTGCCAGCTCACCAGGACAGGGAGATGGCTACACCTTC	CASSPGQGDGYTF
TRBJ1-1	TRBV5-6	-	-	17	TGTGCCAGCAGCGATCGAGCGAGGGGGGGATTTAACACTGAAGCTTTCTTT	CASSDRARGGFNTEAFF
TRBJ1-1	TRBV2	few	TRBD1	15	TGTGCCAGCAGGATGGGACAGGGGGCAGGCACTGAAGCTTTCTTT	CASRMGQGAGTEAFF
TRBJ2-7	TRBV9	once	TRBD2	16	TGTGCCAGCAGCGTAGGACTAGCGACCCAACCCTACGAGCAGTACTTC	CASSVGLATQPYEQYF
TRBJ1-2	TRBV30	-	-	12	TGTGCCTGGAGTACAGGGTCGGGAGGCTACACCTTC	CAWSTGSGGYTF
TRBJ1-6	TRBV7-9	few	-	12	TGTGCCAGCAGCTTACCAGGGCAAGGAGCCCACTTT	CASSLPGQGAHF
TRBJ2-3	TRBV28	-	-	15	TGTGCCAGCCCCCCCGGGGGGCGAGTCACAGATACGCAGTATTTT	CASPPGGRVTDTQYF